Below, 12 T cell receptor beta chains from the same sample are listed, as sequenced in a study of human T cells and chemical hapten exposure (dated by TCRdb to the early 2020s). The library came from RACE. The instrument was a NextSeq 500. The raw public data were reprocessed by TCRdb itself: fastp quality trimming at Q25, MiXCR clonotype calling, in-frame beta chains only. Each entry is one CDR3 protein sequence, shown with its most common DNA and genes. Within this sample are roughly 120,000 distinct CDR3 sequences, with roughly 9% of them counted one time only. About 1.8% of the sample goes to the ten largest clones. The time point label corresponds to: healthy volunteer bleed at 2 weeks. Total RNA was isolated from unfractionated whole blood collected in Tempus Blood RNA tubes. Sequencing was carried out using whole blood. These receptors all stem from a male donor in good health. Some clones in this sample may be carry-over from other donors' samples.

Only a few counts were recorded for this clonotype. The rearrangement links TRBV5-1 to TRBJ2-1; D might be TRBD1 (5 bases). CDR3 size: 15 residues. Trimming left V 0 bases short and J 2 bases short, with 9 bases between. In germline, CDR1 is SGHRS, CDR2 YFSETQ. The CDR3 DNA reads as TGCGCCAGCAGCTTGGTTGACAGAGCCTACAATGAGCAGTTCTTC. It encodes CASSLVDRAYNEQFF.

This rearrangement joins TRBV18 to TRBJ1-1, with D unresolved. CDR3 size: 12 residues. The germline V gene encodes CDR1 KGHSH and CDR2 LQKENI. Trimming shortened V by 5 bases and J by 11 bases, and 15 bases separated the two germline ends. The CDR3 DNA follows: TGTGCCAGCTCATCCCCGGGGAGGTGGGCTTTCTTT. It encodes CASSSPGRWAFF.

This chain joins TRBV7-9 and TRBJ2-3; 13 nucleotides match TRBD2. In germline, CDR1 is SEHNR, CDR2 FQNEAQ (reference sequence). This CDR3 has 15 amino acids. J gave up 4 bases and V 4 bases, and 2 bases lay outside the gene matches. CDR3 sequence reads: CASSWTSGSSDTQYF. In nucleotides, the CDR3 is TGTGCCAGCAGCTGGACTAGCGGGAGTTCAGATACGCAGTATTTT.

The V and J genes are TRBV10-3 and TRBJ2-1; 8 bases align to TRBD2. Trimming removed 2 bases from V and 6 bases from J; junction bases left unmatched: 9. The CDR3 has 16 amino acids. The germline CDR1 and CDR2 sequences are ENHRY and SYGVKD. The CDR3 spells CAISEPLAGSRNEQFF. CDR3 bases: TGTGCCATCAGTGAGCCTTTAGCGGGATCGCGCAATGAGCAGTTCTTC.

Written as DNA, the CDR3 is TGTGCCAGCAGTTCCGGGACAGGGGCCCTTCGTGAGCAGTTCTTC. The encoded protein is CASSSGTGALREQFF. V usage is TRBV6-2 or TRBV6-3 and J usage is TRBJ2-1; 10 bases are a match to TRBD1. Germline loops: CDR1 MNHEY, CDR2 SVGEGT. This CDR3 has 15 amino acids. Trimming cost V 4 bases and J 9 bases; bases outside gene matches: 9.

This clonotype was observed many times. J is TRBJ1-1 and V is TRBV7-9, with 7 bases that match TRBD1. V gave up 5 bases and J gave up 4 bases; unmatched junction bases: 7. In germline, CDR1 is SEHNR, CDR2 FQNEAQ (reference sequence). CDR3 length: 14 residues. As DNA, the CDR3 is TGTGCCAGCAGCGCACGACAGGGACTCACTGAAGCTTTCTTT. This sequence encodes CASSARQGLTEAFF.

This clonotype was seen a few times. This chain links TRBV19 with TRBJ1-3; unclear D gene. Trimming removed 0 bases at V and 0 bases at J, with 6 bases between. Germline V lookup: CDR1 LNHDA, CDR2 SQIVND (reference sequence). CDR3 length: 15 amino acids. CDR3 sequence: CASSIEFSSGNTIYF. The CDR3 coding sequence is TGTGCCAGTAGTATAGAGTTCTCCTCTGGAAACACCATATATTTT.

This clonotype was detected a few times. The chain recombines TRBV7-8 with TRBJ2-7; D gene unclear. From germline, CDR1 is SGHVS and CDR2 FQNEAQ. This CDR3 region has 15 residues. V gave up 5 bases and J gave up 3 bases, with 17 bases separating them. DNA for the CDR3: TGTGCCAGCAGCCCCCGGGCCAACGCCTTCTACGAGCAGTACTTC. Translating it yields CASSPRANAFYEQYF. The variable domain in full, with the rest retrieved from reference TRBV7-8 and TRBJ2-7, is GAGVSQSPRYKVAKRGQDVALRCDPISGHVSLFWYQQALGQGPEFLTYFQNEAQLDKSGLPSDRFFAERPEGSVSTLKIQRTQQEDSAVYLCASSPRANAFYEQYFGPGTRLTVT.

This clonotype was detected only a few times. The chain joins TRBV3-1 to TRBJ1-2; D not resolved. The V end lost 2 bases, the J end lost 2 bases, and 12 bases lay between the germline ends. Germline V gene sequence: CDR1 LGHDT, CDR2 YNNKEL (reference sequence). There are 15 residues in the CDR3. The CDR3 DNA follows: TGTGCCAGCAGCCAATCTACCGCCACCAACTATGGCTACACCTTC. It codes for CASSQSTATNYGYTF. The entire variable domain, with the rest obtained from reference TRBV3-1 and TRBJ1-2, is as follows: DTAVSQTPKYLVTQMGNDKSIKCEQNLGHDTMYWYKQDSKKFLKIMFSYNNKELIINETVPNRFSPKSPDKAHLNLHINSLELGDSAVYFCASSQSTATNYGYTFGSGTRLTVV.

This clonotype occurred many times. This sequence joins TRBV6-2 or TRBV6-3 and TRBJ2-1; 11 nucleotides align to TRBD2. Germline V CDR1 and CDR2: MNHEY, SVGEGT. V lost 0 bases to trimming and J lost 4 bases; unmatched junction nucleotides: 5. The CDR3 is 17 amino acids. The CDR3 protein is CASSYSPSGGLYNEQFF. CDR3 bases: TGTGCCAGCAGTTACTCTCCTAGCGGGGGGTTGTACAATGAGCAGTTCTTC.

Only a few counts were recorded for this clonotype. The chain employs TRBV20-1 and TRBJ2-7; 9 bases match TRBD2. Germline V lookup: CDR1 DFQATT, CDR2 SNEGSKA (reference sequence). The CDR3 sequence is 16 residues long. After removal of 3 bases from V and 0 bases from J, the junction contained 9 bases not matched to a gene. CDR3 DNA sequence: TGCAGTGCTAGCGAATCTAGCGGGGTAAGCTCCTACGAGCAGTACTTC. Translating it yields CSASESSGVSSYEQYF.

The CDR3 loop is CSARSGNTEAFF. In nucleotides, the CDR3 is TGCAGTGCTAGATCGGGGAACACTGAAGCTTTCTTT. The chain links TRBV20-1 to TRBJ1-1; D call uncertain. This CDR3 region has 12 residues. V shed 2 bases and J shed 1 base, with 5 bases lying between them. Germline V gives CDR1 DFQATT, CDR2 SNEGSKA (reference sequence).